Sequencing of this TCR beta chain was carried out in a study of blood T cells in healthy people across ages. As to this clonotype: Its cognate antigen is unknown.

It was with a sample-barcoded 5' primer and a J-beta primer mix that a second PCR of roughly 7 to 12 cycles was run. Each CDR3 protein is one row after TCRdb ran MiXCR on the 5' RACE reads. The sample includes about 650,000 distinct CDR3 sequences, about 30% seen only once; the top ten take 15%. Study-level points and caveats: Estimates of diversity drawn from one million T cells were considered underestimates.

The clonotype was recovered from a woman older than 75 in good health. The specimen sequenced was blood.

The CDR3 region has the DNA TGCGCCAGCAGCAGCTGGATTGCAGGGGGGATGGAGAATGAGCAGTTCTTC. Translating it yields CASSSWIAGGMENEQFF. The chain couples TRBV5-1 to TRBJ2-1; possible D gene TRBD1, 7 bases. The V end was cut by 4 bases, the J end by 7 bases, with 24 bases between. CDR1 SGHRS and CDR2 YFSETQ come from the germline V gene. The length of the CDR3 is 17 residues.